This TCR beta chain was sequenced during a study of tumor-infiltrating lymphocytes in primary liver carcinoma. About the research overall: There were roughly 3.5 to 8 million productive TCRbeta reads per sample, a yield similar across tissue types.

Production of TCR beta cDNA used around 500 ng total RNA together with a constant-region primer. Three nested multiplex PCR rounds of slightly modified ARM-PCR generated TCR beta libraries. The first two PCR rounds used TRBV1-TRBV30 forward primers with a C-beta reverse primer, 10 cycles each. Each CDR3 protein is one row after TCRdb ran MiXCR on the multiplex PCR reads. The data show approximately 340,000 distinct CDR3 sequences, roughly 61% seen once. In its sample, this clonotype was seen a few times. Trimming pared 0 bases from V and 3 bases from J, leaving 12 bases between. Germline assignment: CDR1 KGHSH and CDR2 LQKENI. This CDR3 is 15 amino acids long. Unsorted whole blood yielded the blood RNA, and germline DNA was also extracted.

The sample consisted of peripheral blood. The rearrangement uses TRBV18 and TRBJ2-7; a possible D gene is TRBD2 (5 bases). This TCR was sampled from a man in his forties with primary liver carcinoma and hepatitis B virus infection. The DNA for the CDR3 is TGTGCCAGCTCACCACCGTCAGGAGACTACTACGAGCAGTACTTC. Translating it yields CASSPPSGDYYEQYF.